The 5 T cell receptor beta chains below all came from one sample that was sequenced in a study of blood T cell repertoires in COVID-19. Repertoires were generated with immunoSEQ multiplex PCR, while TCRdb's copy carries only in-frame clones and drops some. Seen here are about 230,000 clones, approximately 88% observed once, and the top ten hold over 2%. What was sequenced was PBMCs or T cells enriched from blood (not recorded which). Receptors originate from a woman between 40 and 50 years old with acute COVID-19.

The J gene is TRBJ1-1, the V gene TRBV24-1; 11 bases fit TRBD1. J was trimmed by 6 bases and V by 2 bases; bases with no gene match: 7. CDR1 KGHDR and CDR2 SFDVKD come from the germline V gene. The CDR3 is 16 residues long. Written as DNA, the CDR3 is TGTGCCACCAGTGATTCCAGGACAGGGGGCAATTCTGAAGCTTTCTTT. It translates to CATSDSRTGGNSEAFF.

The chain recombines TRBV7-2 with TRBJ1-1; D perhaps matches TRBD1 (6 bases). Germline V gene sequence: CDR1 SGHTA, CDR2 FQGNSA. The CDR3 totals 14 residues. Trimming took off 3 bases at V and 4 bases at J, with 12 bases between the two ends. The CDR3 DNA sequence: TGTGCCAGCAGCTTCGACAGGTTAGTCACTGAAGCTTTCTTT. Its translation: CASSFDRLVTEAFF.

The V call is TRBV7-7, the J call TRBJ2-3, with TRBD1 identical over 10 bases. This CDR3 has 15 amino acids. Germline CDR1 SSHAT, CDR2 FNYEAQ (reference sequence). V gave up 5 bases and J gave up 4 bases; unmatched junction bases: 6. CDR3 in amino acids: CASSPGQGRADTQYF. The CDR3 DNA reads TGTGCCAGCAGCCCGGGACAGGGGCGGGCAGATACGCAGTATTTT.

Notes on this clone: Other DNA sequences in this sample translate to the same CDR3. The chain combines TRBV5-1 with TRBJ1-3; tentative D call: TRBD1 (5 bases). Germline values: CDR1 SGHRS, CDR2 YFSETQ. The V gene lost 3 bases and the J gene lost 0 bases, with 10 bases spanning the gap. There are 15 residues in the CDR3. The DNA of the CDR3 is TGCGCCAGCAGCTCCCAGGGAAGCTCTGGAAACACCATATATTTT. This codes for CASSSQGSSGNTIYF. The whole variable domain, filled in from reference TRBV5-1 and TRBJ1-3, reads KAGVTQTPRYLIKTRGQQVTLSCSPISGHRSVSWYQQTPGQGLQFLFEYFSETQRNKGNFPGRFSGRQFSNSRSEMNVSTLELGDSALYLCASSSQGSSGNTIYFGEGSWLTVV.

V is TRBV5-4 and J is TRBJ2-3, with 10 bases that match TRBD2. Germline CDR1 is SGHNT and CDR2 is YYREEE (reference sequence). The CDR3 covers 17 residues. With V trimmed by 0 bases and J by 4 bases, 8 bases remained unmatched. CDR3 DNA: TGTGCCAGCAGCTTGGCCTTATTAGCGGGGGGTCCAGATACGCAGTATTTT. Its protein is CASSLALLAGGPDTQYF.